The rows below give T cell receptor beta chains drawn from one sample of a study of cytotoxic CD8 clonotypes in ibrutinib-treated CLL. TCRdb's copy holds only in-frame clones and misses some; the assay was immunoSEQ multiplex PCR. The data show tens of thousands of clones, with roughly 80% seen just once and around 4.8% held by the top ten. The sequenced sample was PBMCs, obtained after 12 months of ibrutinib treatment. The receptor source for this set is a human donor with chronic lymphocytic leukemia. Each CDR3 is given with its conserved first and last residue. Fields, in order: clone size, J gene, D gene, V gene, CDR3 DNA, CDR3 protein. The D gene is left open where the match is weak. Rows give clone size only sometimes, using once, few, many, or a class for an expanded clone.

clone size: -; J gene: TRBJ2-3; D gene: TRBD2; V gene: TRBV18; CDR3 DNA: TGTGCCAGCTCACCGGTGGGGGGGGGCACAGATACGCAGTATTTT; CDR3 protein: CASSPVGGGTDTQYF
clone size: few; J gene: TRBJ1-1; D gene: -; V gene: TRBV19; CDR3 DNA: TGTGCCACCCGGGGAGGGCGGCTGAACACTGAAGCTTTCTTT; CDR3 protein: CATRGGRLNTEAFF
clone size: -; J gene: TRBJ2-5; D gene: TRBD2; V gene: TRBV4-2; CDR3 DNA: TGTGCCAGCAGCCAAGGACTAGCGGGGGCGGCCCAGTACTTC; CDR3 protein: CASSQGLAGAAQYF
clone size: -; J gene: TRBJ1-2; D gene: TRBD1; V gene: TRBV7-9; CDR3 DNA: TGTGCCAGCAGCTTAGTGGGGGGACAGGTGGCCTTC; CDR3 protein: CASSLVGGQVAF
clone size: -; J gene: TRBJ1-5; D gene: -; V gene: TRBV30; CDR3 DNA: TGTGCCTGGAGTGGTAGTGGGCCCCAGCATTTT; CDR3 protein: CAWSGSGPQHF
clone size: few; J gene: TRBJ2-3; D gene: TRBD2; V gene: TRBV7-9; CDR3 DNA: TGTGCCAGCAGCACAGCGGGGGATACGCAGTATTTT; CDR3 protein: CASSTAGDTQYF
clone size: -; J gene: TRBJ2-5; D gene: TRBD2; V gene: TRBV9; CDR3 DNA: TGTGCCAGCAGCGACACTAGCGGCCAAGAGACCCAGTACTTC; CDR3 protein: CASSDTSGQETQYF
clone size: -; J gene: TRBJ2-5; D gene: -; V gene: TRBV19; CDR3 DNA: TGTGCCAGTAGTCTAGGGACCCAAGAGACCCAGTACTTC; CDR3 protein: CASSLGTQETQYF
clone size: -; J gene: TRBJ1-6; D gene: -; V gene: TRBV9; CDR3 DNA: TGTGCCAGCAGCGTAGGGGGGAATTCACCCCTCCACTTT; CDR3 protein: CASSVGGNSPLHF
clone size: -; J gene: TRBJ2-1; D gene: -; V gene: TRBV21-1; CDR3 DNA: TGTGCCAGCAACGCTCGGGGACAGCGGGGCCATGAGCAGTTCTTC; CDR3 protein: CASNARGQRGHEQFF
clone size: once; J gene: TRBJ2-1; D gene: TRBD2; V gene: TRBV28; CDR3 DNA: TGTGCCAGCACCTCCCCCGGGGGGGGGCCCTACAATGAGCAGTTCTTC; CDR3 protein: CASTSPGGGPYNEQFF
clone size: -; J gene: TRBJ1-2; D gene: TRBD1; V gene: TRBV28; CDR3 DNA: TGTGCCAGCGGCTCCGCAGGGGGGAGCGGCGGCTACACCTTC; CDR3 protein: CASGSAGGSGGYTF
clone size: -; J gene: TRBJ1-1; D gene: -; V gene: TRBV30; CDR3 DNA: TGTGCCGCAGACACACAAACTGAAGCTTTCTTT; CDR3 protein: CAADTQTEAFF
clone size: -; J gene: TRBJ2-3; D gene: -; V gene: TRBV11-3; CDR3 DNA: TGTGCCACCACGACTGGGAGCACAGATACGCAGTATTTT; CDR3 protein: CATTTGSTDTQYF
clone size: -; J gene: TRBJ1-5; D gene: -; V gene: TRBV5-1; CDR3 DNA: TGCGCCAGCAGCCCAGGGGCAGGGTTAGCAAATCAGCCCCAGCATTTT; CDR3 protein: CASSPGAGLANQPQHF
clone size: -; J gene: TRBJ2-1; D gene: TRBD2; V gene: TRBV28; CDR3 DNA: TGTGCCAGCAGTCCGGACGGACTAGCGAGCTACAATGAGCAGTTCTTC; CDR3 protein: CASSPDGLASYNEQFF
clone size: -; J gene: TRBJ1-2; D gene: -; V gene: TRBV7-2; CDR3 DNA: TGTGCCAGCAGCTTAACGCAGAACTATGGCTACACCTTC; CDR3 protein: CASSLTQNYGYTF